Listed below are T cell receptor beta chains from one sample, sequenced in a study of blood T cell repertoires in COVID-19. TCRdb keeps only in-frame clones here, not all; method: immunoSEQ multiplex PCR. This table holds around 220,000 clones, roughly 80% found once. The specimen sequenced was peripheral blood. The receptors stem from a woman older than 75 with COVID-19, enrolled during active disease. Both conserved end residues are part of each CDR3. The order of the fields is J gene, V gene, D gene, clone size, CDR3 DNA, CDR3 protein. The D gene is left open where the match is weak. Clone size is shown for a subset of rows, as once, few, many or a class of expanded clone.

>TRBJ2-7|TRBV30|-|-
TGTGCCTGGAGTTCGGGGACCTACGAGCAGTACTTC
CAWSSGTYEQYF
>TRBJ1-1|TRBV29-1|-|-
TGCAGCGTCCTTGGACAGATGAACACTGAAGCTTTCTTT
CSVLGQMNTEAFF
>TRBJ2-6|TRBV2|-|-
TGTGCCAGCAAAACAGACTCTGGGGCCAACGTCCTGACTTTC
CASKTDSGANVLTF
>TRBJ1-1|TRBV7-3|-|once
TGTGCCAGCAGCCCCGAGGGGACACTGAACACTGAAGCTTTCTTT
CASSPEGTLNTEAFF
>TRBJ2-1|TRBV15|-|-
TGTGCCACCAGCATTGGGCCCAGCGGTGAGCAGTTCTTC
CATSIGPSGEQFF
>TRBJ2-1|TRBV7-2|TRBD2|few
TGTGCCAGCAGTCTAGCGGGGGGAAGAGAGCAGTTCTTC
CASSLAGGREQFF
>TRBJ2-1|TRBV5-1|-|-
TGCGCCAGCAGCTTGACAGGAGAGCTGGTATACAATGAGCAGTTCTTC
CASSLTGELVYNEQFF
>TRBJ1-1|TRBV18|-|-
TGTGCCAGCTCACCAGATCAGGGACTAACTGAAGCTTTCTTT
CASSPDQGLTEAFF
>TRBJ1-2|TRBV2|-|-
TGTGCCAGCAGCCAGATGAACTATGGCTACACCTTC
CASSQMNYGYTF
>TRBJ1-1|TRBV10-3|-|-
TGTGCCATCAGATCCTCGGGAGGGAACACTGAAGCTTTCTTT
CAIRSSGGNTEAFF
>TRBJ2-7|TRBV18|TRBD2|-
TGTGCCAGCTCAACAAACCTTGGACGCCGGGAGGGCGACGAGCAGTACTTC
CASSTNLGRREGDEQYF
>TRBJ1-4|TRBV10-3|-|-
TGTGCCATCAGTTCCGGTGACACGTCTAAACTGTTTTTT
CAISSGDTSKLFF
>TRBJ2-7|TRBV7-2|TRBD2|-
TGTGCCAGCAGCCCCCAGGGAGCGGGAGTCCCCTACGAGCAGTACTTC
CASSPQGAGVPYEQYF
>TRBJ1-5|TRBV6-1|-|-
TGTGCCAGCAGTGATGACAGCAGGAGCAATCAGCCCCAGCATTTT
CASSDDSRSNQPQHF